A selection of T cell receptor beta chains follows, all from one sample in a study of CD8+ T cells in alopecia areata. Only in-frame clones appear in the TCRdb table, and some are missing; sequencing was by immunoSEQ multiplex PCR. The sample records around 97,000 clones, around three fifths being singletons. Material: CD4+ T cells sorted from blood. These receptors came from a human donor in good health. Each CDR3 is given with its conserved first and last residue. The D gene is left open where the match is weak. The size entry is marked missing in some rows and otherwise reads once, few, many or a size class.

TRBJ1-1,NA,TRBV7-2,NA,CASSPGHLEAFF,TGTGCCAGCAGCCCCGGACATCTTGAAGCTTTCTTT
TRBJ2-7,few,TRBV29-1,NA,CSVRTGFYEQYF,TGCAGCGTTCGTACAGGGTTCTACGAGCAGTACTTC
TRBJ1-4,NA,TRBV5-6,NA,CASSSNGQPTNEKLFF,TGTGCCAGCAGCTCCAACGGACAGCCAACTAATGAAAAACTGTTTTTT
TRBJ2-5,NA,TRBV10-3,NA,CAIKRTEGQETQYF,TGTGCCATCAAGCGGACAGAAGGACAAGAGACCCAGTACTTC
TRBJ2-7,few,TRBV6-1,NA,CASSVQVGPLYEQYF,TGTGCCAGCAGTGTCCAGGTCGGACCGCTCTACGAGCAGTACTTC
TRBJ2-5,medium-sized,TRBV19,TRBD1,CASSIRQGWETQYF,TGTGCCAGTAGTATTCGACAGGGGTGGGAGACCCAGTACTTC
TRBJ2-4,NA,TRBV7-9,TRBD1,CASSPRDRGVHIQYF,TGTGCCAGCAGCCCTAGGGACAGGGGTGTGCACATTCAGTACTTC
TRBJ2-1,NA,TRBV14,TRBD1,CASSRNRGWSYNEQFF,TGTGCCAGCAGCCGAAACAGGGGATGGTCCTACAATGAGCAGTTCTTC
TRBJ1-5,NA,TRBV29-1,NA,CSTSGGGTDQPQHF,TGCAGCACCTCCGGGGGGGGGACGGATCAGCCCCAGCATTTT
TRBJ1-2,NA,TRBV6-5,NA,CASGTTGSYGYTF,TGTGCCAGCGGGACCACAGGCTCCTATGGCTACACCTTC
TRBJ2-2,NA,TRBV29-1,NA,CSVEDTGQVSGELFF,TGCAGCGTTGAAGATACAGGGCAAGTCAGCGGGGAGCTGTTTTTT
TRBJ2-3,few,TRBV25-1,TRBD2,CASSDSGTNTDTQYF,TGTGCCAGCAGTGATTCCGGGACTAACACAGATACGCAGTATTTT
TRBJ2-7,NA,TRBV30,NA,CAWGNSYEQYF,TGTGCCTGGGGTAACTCCTACGAGCAGTACTTC
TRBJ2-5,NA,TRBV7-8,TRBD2,CASSLRGDQQETQYF,TGTGCCAGCAGCCTTCGGGGGGACCAACAAGAGACCCAGTACTTC
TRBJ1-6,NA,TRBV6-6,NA,CASSAEVYNSPLHF,TGTGCCAGCAGCGCGGAGGTCTATAATTCACCCCTCCACTTT
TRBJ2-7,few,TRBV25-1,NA,CASSEGYEQYF,TGTGCCAGCAGTGAAGGCTACGAGCAGTACTTC
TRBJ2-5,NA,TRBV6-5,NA,CASRTRSVPETQYF,TGTGCCAGCAGGACTCGATCGGTCCCGGAGACCCAGTACTTC
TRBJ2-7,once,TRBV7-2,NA,CASSLAGPGRRHEQYF,TGTGCCAGCAGCTTAGCCGGACCGGGTCGACGCCACGAGCAGTACTTC
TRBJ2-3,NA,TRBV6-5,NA,CASSYAAIGVGRAQYF,TGTGCCAGCAGTTACGCTGCCATAGGGGTGGGTAGAGCGCAGTATTTT
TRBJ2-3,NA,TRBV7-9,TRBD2,CASSSAGVSTDTQYF,TGTGCCAGCAGCTCGGCGGGGGTTAGCACAGATACGCAGTATTTT
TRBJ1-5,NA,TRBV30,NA,CAWSVRQEGIGIQPQHF,TGTGCCTGGAGTGTACGGCAAGAAGGGATTGGAATTCAGCCCCAGCATTTT
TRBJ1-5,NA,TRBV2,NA,CASSEAPREQPQHF,TGTGCCAGCAGTGAAGCGCCCAGGGAACAGCCCCAGCATTTT
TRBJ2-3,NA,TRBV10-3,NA,CAISDPGRRSDTQYF,TGTGCCATCAGTGATCCGGGACGACGTTCAGATACGCAGTATTTT
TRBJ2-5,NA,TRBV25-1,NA,CASSHGGAGGPPRETQYF,TGTGCCAGCAGTCACGGGGGTGCAGGTGGGCCCCCCCGGGAGACCCAGTACTTC
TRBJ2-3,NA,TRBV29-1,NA,CSVELQTDTQYF,TGCAGCGTTGAATTACAGACAGATACGCAGTATTTT
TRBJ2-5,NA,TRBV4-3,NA,CASSQDVRVGETQYF,TGCGCCAGCAGCCAAGATGTAAGGGTCGGAGAGACCCAGTACTTC
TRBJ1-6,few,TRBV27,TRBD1,CASSSHQGGNSPLHF,TGTGCCAGCAGTTCCCATCAGGGGGGGAATTCACCCCTCCACTTT
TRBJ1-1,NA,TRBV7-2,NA,CASSNNMGTSEAFF,TGTGCCAGCAGCAATAATATGGGTACAAGTGAAGCTTTCTTT
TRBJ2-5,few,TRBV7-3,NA,CASSLRRGETQYF,TGTGCCAGCAGCTTAAGGCGGGGAGAGACCCAGTACTTC
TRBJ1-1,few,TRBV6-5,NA,CASSLNGQPNTEAFF,TGTGCCAGCAGTTTGAACGGGCAGCCGAACACTGAAGCTTTCTTT
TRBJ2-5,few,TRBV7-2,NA,CASSLGAGQETQYF,TGTGCCAGCAGCTTAGGGGCGGGACAAGAGACCCAGTACTTC
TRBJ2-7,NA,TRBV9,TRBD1,CASSVGDLDRGINEQYF,TGTGCCAGCAGCGTAGGTGATCTGGACAGGGGAATCAACGAGCAGTACTTC
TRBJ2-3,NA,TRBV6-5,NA,CASSYYSDSTDTQYF,TGTGCCAGCAGTTACTACTCGGACTCCACAGATACGCAGTATTTT
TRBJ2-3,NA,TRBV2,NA,CASTGEVRDTQYF,TGTGCCAGCACGGGCGAAGTCAGAGATACGCAGTATTTT
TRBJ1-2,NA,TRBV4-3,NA,CASSQDGYGYTF,TGCGCCAGCAGCCAAGATGGGTATGGCTACACCTTC
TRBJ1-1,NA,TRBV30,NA,CAWRRRRDTEAFF,TGTGCCTGGAGGAGGCGTAGGGACACTGAAGCTTTCTTT
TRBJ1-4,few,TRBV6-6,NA,CAGGLANEKLFF,TGCGCCGGGGGGTTAGCTAATGAAAAACTGTTTTTT
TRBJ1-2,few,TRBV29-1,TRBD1,CSVGITGAGTYGYTF,TGCAGCGTCGGTATAACAGGGGCCGGGACCTATGGCTACACCTTC
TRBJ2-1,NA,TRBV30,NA,CAWGQGAGRFF,NA
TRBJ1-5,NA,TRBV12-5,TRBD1,CASGSYLYDRDSNQPQHF,TGTGCTAGTGGTTCCTACCTATATGACAGGGATAGCAATCAGCCCCAGCATTTT
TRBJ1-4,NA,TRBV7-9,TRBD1,CASSWGQGYEKLFF,TGTGCCAGCAGCTGGGGACAGGGGTACGAAAAACTGTTTTTT
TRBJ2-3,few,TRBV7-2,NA,CASSFRTGGDTQYF,TGTGCCAGCAGCTTTCGGACTGGGGGGGATACGCAGTATTTT
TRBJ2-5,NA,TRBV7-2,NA,CASSLGRGERTQYF,TGTGCCAGCAGCTTAGGACGGGGAGAGAGGACCCAGTACTTC
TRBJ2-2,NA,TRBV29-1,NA,CSVVWQGRTGELFF,TGCAGCGTTGTTTGGCAGGGGCGGACCGGGGAGCTGTTTTTT
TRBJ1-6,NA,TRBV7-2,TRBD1,CASSLGDSNSPLHF,TGTGCCAGCAGCTTAGGGGACAGCAATTCACCCCTCCACTTT
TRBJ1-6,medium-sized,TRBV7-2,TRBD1,CASSFRDRGPNSPLHF,TGTGCCAGCAGCTTCCGGGACAGGGGGCCGAATTCACCCCTCCACTTT
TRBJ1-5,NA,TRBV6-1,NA,CASSGDGNQPQHF,TGTGCCAGCAGTGGGGACGGGAATCAGCCCCAGCATTTT
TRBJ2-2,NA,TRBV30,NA,CAWSPGGTGELFF,TGTGCCTGGAGTCCTGGAGGAACCGGGGAGCTGTTTTTT